This TCR beta chain was profiled in a study of T cells after yellow fever vaccination. This CDR3 is 13 amino acids long. V dropped 5 bases and J dropped 6; count of bases not matched to a gene: 4. CDR1 and CDR2 (germline): DFQATT, SNEGSKA (reference sequence). In making TCR cDNA, 5'RACE template switching added a universal primer site and UMIs to it. TCRdb fed the 5' RACE reads into MiXCR, producing one record per CDR3 protein. The sample has about 130,000 distinct CDR3 sequences; roughly 8.2% are singletons. This clonotype came up many times. The antigen is unknown. Study conclusions and caveats: Post-booster repertoires contained most primary-vaccination clones again (about 95% CD4, approximately 88% CD8).

This clonotype was obtained from a man aged 18 to 29 who received the YFV17D yellow fever vaccine. Source: CD8+ T cells sorted from PBMCs, taken on the day of the yellow fever booster vaccination. This sequence joins TRBV20-1 and TRBJ2-3; 11 positions agree with TRBD1. CDR3 DNA sequence: TGCAGTGCTCGGGACAGGGGGGCGGATACGCAGTATTTT. Amino acid sequence: CSARDRGADTQYF.